This TCR beta chain is drawn from a study of blood T cell repertoires in COVID-19. Authors' analysis steps: Reference gene primers were amplified, and this amplification served to estimate nucleated cell counts. The table came from immunoSEQ multiplex PCR; TCRdb's copy has only in-frame clones and leaves some out. V and J calls and clone size come straight from that table; D and trimming were deduced from the DNA. This sample has 200,000 or so clones, with roughly four fifths found just once. In its sample, this clone was seen a few times. Participants spanned ages roughly 18 to 90 years and resided in 20 to 30 US areas. Participants had their cohort set by participant-reported clinical history. Germline V lookup: CDR1 SGHVS, CDR2 FQNEAQ. Trimming pared 6 bases from V and 1 base from J, leaving 9 bases between. This CDR3 contains 14 residues.

The TCR sequence derives from a woman between 40 and 55 years old with acute COVID-19. This chain joins TRBV7-8 and TRBJ2-2; D is unclear. The source material was PBMCs or T cells enriched from blood (not recorded which). The CDR3 sequence: CASRTSVNTGELFF. In nucleotides, the CDR3 is TGTGCCAGCAGGACTTCAGTGAACACCGGGGAGCTGTTTTTT.